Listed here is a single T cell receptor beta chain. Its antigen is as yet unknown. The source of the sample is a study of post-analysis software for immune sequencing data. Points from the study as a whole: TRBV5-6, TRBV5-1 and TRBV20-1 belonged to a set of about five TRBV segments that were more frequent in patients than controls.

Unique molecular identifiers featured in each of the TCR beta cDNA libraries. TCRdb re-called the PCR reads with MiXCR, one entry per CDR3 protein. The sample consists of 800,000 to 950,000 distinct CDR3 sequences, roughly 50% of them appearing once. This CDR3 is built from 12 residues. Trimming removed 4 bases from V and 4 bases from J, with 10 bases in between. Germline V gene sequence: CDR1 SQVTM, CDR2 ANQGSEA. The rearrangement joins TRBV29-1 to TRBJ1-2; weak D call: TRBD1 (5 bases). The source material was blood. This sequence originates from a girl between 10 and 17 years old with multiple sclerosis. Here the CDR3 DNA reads TGCAGCGTTGCGGACAAGGTCTATGGCTACACCTTC. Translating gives CSVADKVYGYTF. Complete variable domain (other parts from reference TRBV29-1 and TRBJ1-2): SAVISQKPSRDICQRGTSLTIQCQVDSQVTMMFWYRQQPGQSLTLIATANQGSEATYESGFVIDKFPISRPNLTFSTLTVSNMSPEDSSIYLCSVADKVYGYTFGSGTRLTVV.